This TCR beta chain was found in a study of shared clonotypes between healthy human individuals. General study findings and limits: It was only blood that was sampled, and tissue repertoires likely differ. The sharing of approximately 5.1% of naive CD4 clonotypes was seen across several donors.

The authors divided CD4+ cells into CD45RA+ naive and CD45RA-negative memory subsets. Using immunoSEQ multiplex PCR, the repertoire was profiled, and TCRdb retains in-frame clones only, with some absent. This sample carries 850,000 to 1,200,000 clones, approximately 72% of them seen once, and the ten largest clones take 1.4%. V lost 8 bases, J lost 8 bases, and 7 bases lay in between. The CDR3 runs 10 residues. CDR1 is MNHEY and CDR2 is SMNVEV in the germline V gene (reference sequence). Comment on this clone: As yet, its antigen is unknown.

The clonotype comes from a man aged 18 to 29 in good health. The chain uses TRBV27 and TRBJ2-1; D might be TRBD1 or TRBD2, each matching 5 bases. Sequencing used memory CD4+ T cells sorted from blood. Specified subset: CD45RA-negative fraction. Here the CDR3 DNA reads TGTGCCAGCGGGGGTTATGAGCAGTTCTTC. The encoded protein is CASGGYEQFF.